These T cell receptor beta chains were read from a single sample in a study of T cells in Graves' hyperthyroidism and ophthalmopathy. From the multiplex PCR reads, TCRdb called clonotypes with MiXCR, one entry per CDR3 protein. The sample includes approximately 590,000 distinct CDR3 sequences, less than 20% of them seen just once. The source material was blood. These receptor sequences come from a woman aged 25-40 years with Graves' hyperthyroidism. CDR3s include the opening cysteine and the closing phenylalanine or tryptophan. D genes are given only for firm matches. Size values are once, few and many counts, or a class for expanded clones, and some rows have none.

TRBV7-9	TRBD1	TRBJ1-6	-	CASSLTTGLNSPLHF	TGTGCCAGCAGCTTAACGACAGGGTTGAATTCACCCCTCCACTTT
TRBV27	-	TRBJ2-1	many	CASSFTGNEQFF	TGTGCCAGCAGTTTCACAGGCAATGAGCAGTTCTTC
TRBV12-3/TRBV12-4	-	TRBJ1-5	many	CASSLTGESNQPQHF	TGTGCCAGCAGTTTAACGGGAGAAAGCAATCAGCCCCAGCATTTT
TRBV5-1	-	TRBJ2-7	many	CASSSESYEQYF	TGCGCCAGCAGCTCCGAATCCTACGAGCAGTACTTC
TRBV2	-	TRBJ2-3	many	CASRVTGSSTDTQYF	TGTGCCAGCAGAGTAACAGGTAGTTCCACAGATACGCAGTATTTT
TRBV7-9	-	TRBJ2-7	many	CASSSSGSSYEQYF	TGTGCCAGCTCTAGCTCCGGGTCCTCCTACGAGCAGTACTTC
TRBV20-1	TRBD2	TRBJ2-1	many	CSAIAGAISYNEQFF	TGCAGTGCTATAGCGGGAGCCATTTCCTACAATGAGCAGTTCTTC
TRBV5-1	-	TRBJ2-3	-	CASSFRELGGDTQYF	TGCGCCAGCAGCTTCCGGGAGTTAGGCGGGGATACGCAGTATTTT
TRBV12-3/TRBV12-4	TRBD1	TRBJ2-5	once	CASSSRGTGGQETQYF	TGTGCCAGCAGTTCCCGTGGGACAGGGGGGCAAGAGACCCAGTACTTC
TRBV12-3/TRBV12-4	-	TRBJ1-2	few	CASSFGSTYTF	TGTGCCAGCAGTTTTGGGAGTACGTACACCTTC
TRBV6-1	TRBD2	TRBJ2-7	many	CASRTLAGAYEQYF	TGTGCCAGCAGGACACTAGCGGGAGCCTACGAGCAGTACTTC
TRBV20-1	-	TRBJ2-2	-	CSAVGQRNTGELFF	TGCAGTGCTGTGGGTCAGAGGAACACCGGGGAGCTGTTTTTT
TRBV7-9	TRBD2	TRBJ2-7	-	CASSLSQGGRGYEQYF	TGTGCCAGCAGCTTAAGTCAGGGCGGGAGGGGTTACGAGCAGTACTTC
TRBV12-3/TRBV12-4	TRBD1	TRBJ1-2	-	CASTPDRGHDYTF	TGTGCCAGCACCCCGGACAGGGGGCATGACTACACCTTC
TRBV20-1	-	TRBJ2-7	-	CSATDPVTNYGGLEEQYF	TGCAGTGCCACCGATCCGGTCACAAACTATGGGGGCTTGGAGGAGCAGTACTTC
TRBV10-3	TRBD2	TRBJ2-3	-	CAISGRGGRDVGTDTQYF	TGTGCCATCAGTGGACGGGGGGGTAGAGATGTAGGCACAGATACGCAGTATTTT
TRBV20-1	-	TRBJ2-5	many	CSASGYQETQYF	TGCAGTGCTAGCGGGTACCAAGAGACCCAGTACTTC
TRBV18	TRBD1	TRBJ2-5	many	CASSPNGQGASETQYF	TGTGCCAGCTCGCCCAATGGACAGGGGGCATCAGAGACCCAGTACTTC
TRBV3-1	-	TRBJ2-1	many	CASSQGGANEQFF	TGTGCCAGCAGCCAAGGTGGGGCCAATGAGCAGTTCTTC
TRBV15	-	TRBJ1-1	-	CATSRDWPGIWNTEAFF	TGTGCCACCAGCAGAGATTGGCCCGGGATTTGGAACACTGAAGCTTTCTTT
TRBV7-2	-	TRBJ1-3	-	CASSSSGGGLVDTIYF	TGTGCCAGCAGCTCGTCGGGGGGGGGACTGGTGGACACCATATATTTT
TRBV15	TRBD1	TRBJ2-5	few	CATSSGTEGGETQYF	TGTGCCACCAGCAGCGGGACAGAAGGCGGAGAGACCCAGTACTTC
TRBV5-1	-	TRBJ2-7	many	CASSLAPALAGEQYF	TGCGCCAGCAGCTTGGCCCCGGCTCTGGCAGGCGAGCAGTACTTC
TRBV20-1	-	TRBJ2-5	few	CSASGRQETQYF	TGCAGTGCTAGTGGTCGTCAAGAGACCCAGTACTTC
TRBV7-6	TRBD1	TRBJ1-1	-	CASSLVGTGVAEAFF	TGTGCCAGCAGCTTAGTCGGGACAGGGGTTGCTGAAGCTTTCTTT
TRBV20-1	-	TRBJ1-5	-	CSVEGANLNQPQHF	TGCAGTGTTGAGGGAGCGAACCTGAATCAGCCCCAGCATTTT
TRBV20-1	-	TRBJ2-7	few	CSALDVRLATFYEQYF	TGCAGTGCTTTGGACGTACGTTTGGCCACCTTTTACGAGCAGTACTTC
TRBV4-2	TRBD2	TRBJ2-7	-	CASSQAETSSYEQYF	TGTGCCAGCAGCCAAGCGGAGACTAGCAGCTACGAGCAGTACTTC
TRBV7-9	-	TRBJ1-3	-	CASSLVSGNTIYF	TGTGCCAGCAGCTTAGTGAGTGGAAACACCATATATTTT
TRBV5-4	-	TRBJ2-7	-	CASSVRGRTYEQYF	TGTGCCAGCAGCGTCCGAGGGCGGACCTACGAGCAGTACTTC
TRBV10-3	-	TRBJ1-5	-	CAISESRRGRGDFEPQHF	TGTGCCATCAGTGAGTCCAGAAGGGGCCGGGGCGATTTTGAGCCCCAGCATTTT
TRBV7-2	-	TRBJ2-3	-	CASSPWGKSTTDTQYF	TGTGCCAGCAGCCCCTGGGGCAAATCTACCACAGATACGCAGTATTTT
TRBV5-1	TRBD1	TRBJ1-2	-	CASSLGQGVSGYTF	TGCGCCAGCAGCCTGGGACAGGGGGTATCCGGCTACACCTTC
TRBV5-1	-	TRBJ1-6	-	CASSFHRAGWNSPLHF	TGCGCCAGCAGCTTCCATAGGGCAGGGTGGAATTCACCCCTCCACTTT
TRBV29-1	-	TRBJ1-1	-	CSVELEGGRTEAFF	TGCAGCGTTGAATTGGAGGGGGGACGCACTGAAGCTTTCTTT